The T cell receptor beta chain under discussion was sequenced for a study of blood T cell repertoires in COVID-19. Study context: Sample material is recorded as cDNA or gDNA derived from T cells, B-cell-depleted T cells, or PBMCs.

This clone was observed a handful of times. From germline, CDR1 is SGHDT and CDR2 YYEEEE. The CDR3 has 13 amino acids. V was pared by 0 bases and J by 10 bases, with 13 bases between. As originally analysed: The authors estimated nucleated cell counts from reference gene primer amplification. Repertoires were generated with immunoSEQ multiplex PCR, while TCRdb's copy carries only in-frame clones and drops some. V and J calls plus clone size are reproduced from that table; the DNA served to infer D and trimming. This sample has more than 100,000 clones, with roughly 87% found just once. The specimen sequenced was peripheral blood. V gene TRBV5-6 combines with J gene TRBJ1-1; D call uncertain. The receptor was isolated from a man older than 75 with acute or convalescent COVID-19. This chain's CDR3 is CASSLESRAGAFF. In DNA, the CDR3 is TGTGCCAGCAGCTTGGAATCTAGGGCGGGAGCTTTCTTT.